This T cell receptor (beta chain) was identified during a study of cytomegalovirus exposure and HLA in healthy donors. PCR was performed using 60 Vbeta and 13 Jbeta primers. Data came from immunoSEQ multiplex PCR; TCRdb stores just in-frame clones and leaves some out. The sample includes 240,000 or so clones, approximately 80% seen only once; the top ten take 8%. Trimming shortened V by 1 base and J by 2 bases, and 10 bases separated the two germline ends. The CDR3 runs 15 residues. Germline V lookup: CDR1 SGDLS, CDR2 YYNGEE. The sample comprised PBMCs. This rearrangement joins TRBV9 to TRBJ1-5; TRBD1 is a possible D gene (6 bases). This TCR came from a woman in her fifties or sixties in good health and CMV-seropositive. CDR3 nucleotides: TGTGCCAGCAGCGTATGGGGGGGCGGCAATCAGCCCCAGCATTTT. Amino acids: CASSVWGGGNQPQHF.